Below, 9 T cell receptor beta chains from the same sample are listed, as sequenced in a study of cytomegalovirus exposure and HLA in healthy donors. Sequencing used immunoSEQ multiplex PCR; TCRdb keeps in-frame clones, though not all of them. Here the sample spans about 270,000 clones, 65% to 90% being singletons. Sequenced sample: PBMCs. The receptors were gathered from a woman under 30 in good health and CMV-seronegative.

The chain combines TRBV7-9 with TRBJ2-1, with a possible D match to TRBD2 (6 bases). Trimming removed 5 bases at V and 0 bases at J, with 17 bases between. From germline, CDR1 is SEHNR and CDR2 FQNEAQ (reference sequence). The CDR3 sequence is 17 residues long. The CDR3 protein is CASSARGLPSSYNEQFF. The CDR3 DNA follows: TGTGCCAGCAGCGCTCGGGGACTGCCAAGCTCCTACAATGAGCAGTTCTTC.

The chain joins TRBV7-2 to TRBJ1-4, with D unresolved. CDR3 length: 11 residues. Looked up from germline, CDR1 is SGHTA and CDR2 is FQGNSA. The V gene lost 1 base and the J gene lost 11 bases, with 5 bases spanning the gap. The CDR3 DNA follows: TGTGCCAGCAGCTTAGTGGAGAAACTGTTTTTT. This codes for CASSLVEKLFF.

The chain recombines TRBV7-2 with TRBJ2-1, with a possible D match to TRBD2 (5 bases). Germline V CDR1 and CDR2: SGHTA, FQGNSA. The CDR3 runs 14 residues. With 2 bases removed from V and 12 bases from J, the gap between germline ends came to 17 bases. Here the CDR3 DNA reads TGTGCCAGCAGCTTAAAGGGATCCGTGGGAGCGCAGTTCTTC. As protein: CASSLKGSVGAQFF.

This clone has just a few counts. J is TRBJ1-2 and V is TRBV28; D is uncertain. Per the germline V gene, CDR1 is MDHEN and CDR2 is SYDVKM. Trimming removed 5 bases at V and 0 bases at J, with 10 bases between. The CDR3 runs to 14 residues. In DNA form, the CDR3 reads TGTGCCAGCAGTCTGGGCAGCACTAACTATGGCTACACCTTC. Amino acids: CASSLGSTNYGYTF.

In its sample, this clone was seen a few times. The chain couples TRBV27 to TRBJ2-7; D might be TRBD2 (6 bases). The CDR3 totals 14 residues. The germline V gene has CDR1 MNHEY and CDR2 SMNVEV (reference sequence). The V end was cut by 6 bases, the J end by 3 bases, with 15 bases between. This CDR3 is CASRPGTRYYEQYF. DNA of the CDR3: TGTGCCAGCAGGCCCGGGACTCGATACTACGAGCAGTACTTC.

The CDR3 bases are TGCGCCAGCACCCGGGACAGGGGCTATGGCTACACCTTC. This gives the protein CASTRDRGYGYTF. This sequence joins TRBV10-2 and TRBJ1-2; TRBD1 matches 10 bases. This CDR3 contains 13 residues. Unmatched junction bases numbered 3, after V lost 7 bases and J lost 4 bases. Germline CDR1 WSHSY, CDR2 SAAADI.

This clone was detected only a few times. The genes are TRBV29-1 and TRBJ1-3, with D possibly being TRBD1 (6 bases). Looked up from germline, CDR1 is SQVTM and CDR2 is ANQGSEA. The length of the CDR3 is 15 residues. V lost 3 bases to trimming and J lost 2 bases, with 14 bases between them. The CDR3 is CSVDWAGDTGNTIYF. The DNA for the CDR3 is TGCAGCGTTGATTGGGCAGGGGATACTGGAAACACCATATATTTT.

V gene TRBV7-2 combines with J gene TRBJ1-2, with TRBD1 as a possible D gene (6 bases). Germline V gene data show CDR1 as SGHTA and CDR2 as FQGNSA. The length of the CDR3 is 14 residues. Trimming cost V 0 bases and J 4 bases, with 9 bases left between them. This CDR3 is CASSLATGPYGYTF. The CDR3 DNA follows: TGTGCCAGCAGCTTAGCGACAGGCCCCTATGGCTACACCTTC.

V usage is TRBV7-3 and J usage is TRBJ2-5, with D possibly being TRBD2 (6 bases). V was trimmed by 2 bases and J by 9 bases, leaving 22 bases between them. Germline assignment: CDR1 SGHTA and CDR2 FQGTGA. CDR3 size: 16 residues. The CDR3 DNA sequence: TGTGCCAGCAGCTTATTGGGGCGGGGAGAACCGGGGGCCCAGTACTTC. Translating gives CASSLLGRGEPGAQYF.